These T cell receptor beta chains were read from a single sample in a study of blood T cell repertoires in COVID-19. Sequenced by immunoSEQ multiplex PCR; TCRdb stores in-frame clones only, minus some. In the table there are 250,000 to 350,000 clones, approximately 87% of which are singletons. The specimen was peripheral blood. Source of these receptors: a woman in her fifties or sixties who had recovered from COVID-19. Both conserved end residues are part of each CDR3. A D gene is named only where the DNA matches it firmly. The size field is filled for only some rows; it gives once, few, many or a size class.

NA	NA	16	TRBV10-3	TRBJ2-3	CAIRTATGGSTDTQYF	TGTGCCATCAGAACAGCGACAGGCGGGAGTACAGATACGCAGTATTTT
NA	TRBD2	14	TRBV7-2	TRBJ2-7	CASSYTGTSYEQYF	TGTGCCAGCAGCTATACCGGGACTAGCTACGAGCAGTACTTC
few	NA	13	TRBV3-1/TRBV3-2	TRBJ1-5	CASSQDVLQPQHF	TGTGCCAGCAGCCAAGATGTTCTCCAGCCCCAGCATTTT
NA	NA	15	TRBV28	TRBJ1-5	CASSRTQGGNQPQHF	TGTGCCAGCAGCCGTACACAGGGTGGGAATCAGCCCCAGCATTTT
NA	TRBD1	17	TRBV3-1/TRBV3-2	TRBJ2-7	CASSQDGHQRQGYEQYF	TGTGCCAGCAGCCAAGATGGTCACCAAAGACAGGGATATGAGCAGTACTTC
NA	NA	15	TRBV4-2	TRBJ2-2	CASSQDLRRAGELFF	TGTGCCAGCAGCCAAGATCTTAGGCGGGCGGGGGAGCTGTTTTTT
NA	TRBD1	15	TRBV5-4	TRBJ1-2	CASSAGTGVAYGYTF	TGTGCCAGCAGCGCCGGGACAGGGGTGGCCTATGGCTACACCTTC
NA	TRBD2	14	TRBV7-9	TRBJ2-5	CASSRLARGETQYF	TGTGCCAGCAGCCGACTAGCGAGAGGGGAGACCCAGTACTTC
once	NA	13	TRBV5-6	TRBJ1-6	CASSWEAAGPLHF	TGTGCCAGCAGCTGGGAGGCGGCGGGGCCCCTCCACTTT
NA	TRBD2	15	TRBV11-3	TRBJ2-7	CASSMGLADIYEQYF	TGTGCCAGCAGCATGGGACTAGCGGACATCTACGAGCAGTACTTC
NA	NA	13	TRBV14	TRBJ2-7	CASSHWRSYEQYF	TGTGCCAGCAGCCATTGGAGGTCCTACGAGCAGTACTTC
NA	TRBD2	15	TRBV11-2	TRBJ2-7	CASSSVVAGVYEQYF	TGTGCCAGCAGCTCAGTAGTAGCGGGCGTATACGAGCAGTACTTC
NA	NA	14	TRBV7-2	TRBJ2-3	CASSLAGRADTQYF	TGTGCCAGCAGCTTAGCCGGCAGGGCAGATACGCAGTATTTT
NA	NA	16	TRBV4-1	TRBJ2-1	CASSPRASEAFDEQFF	TGCGCCAGCAGCCCGAGGGCTAGCGAGGCTTTTGATGAGCAGTTCTTC
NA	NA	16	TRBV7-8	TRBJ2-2	CASSERPDLNTGELFF	TGTGCCAGCAGCGAACGCCCGGACTTGAACACCGGGGAGCTGTTTTTT
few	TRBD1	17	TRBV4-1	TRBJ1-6	CASSQDLRDSVYSPLHF	TGCGCCAGCAGCCAAGATCTTAGGGACAGTGTCTATTCACCCCTCCACTTT
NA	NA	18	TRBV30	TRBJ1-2	CAWSVRIGTHYTNYGYTF	TGTGCCTGGAGTGTACGGATAGGGACTCACTACACTAACTATGGCTACACCTTC
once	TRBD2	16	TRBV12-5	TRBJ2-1	CASGKGTSGSLNEQFF	TGTGCTAGTGGTAAAGGGACTAGCGGGAGTTTAAATGAGCAGTTCTTC
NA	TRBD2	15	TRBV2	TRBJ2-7	CASSDVAGSSYEQYF	TGTGCCAGCAGCGATGTAGCGGGGAGTTCCTACGAGCAGTACTTC
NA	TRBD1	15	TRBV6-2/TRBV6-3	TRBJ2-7	CASSLYPTGGQEQYF	TGTGCCAGCAGTCTCTACCCCACAGGGGGCCAGGAGCAGTACTTC
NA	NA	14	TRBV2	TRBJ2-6	CASSVQGGANVLTF	TGTGCCAGCAGTGTTCAGGGGGGGGCCAACGTCCTGACTTTC
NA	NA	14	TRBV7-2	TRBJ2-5	CASSSERLAETQYF	TGTGCCAGCAGCTCAGAACGGCTAGCAGAGACCCAGTACTTC
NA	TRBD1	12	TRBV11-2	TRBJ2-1	CASSADRGEQFF	TGTGCCAGCAGCGCGGACAGGGGTGAGCAGTTCTTC
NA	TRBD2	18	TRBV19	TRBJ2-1	CASTSRSGRVADYNEQFF	TGTGCCAGTACATCGCGTAGCGGGAGGGTTGCAGACTACAATGAGCAGTTCTTC
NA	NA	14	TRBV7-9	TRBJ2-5	CASSSTRGQETQYF	TGTGCCAGCAGCTCCACAAGAGGGCAAGAGACCCAGTACTTC
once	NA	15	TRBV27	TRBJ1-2	CASSKSTGLNYGYTF	TGTGCCAGCAGTAAATCCACAGGGCTGAACTATGGCTACACCTTC
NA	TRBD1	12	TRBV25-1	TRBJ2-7	CASSTGGYEQYF	TGTGCCAGCAGTACAGGGGGCTACGAGCAGTACTTC
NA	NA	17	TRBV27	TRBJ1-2	CASSIHHGASLNYGYTF	TGTGCCAGCAGTATCCACCATGGTGCGTCCCTTAACTATGGCTACACCTTC